The T cell receptor beta chain described here comes from a study of response to subunit inactivated influenza vaccine. There are a few counts of this clonotype. TCRdb fed the RT-PCR reads into MiXCR, producing one record per CDR3 protein. The data hold over 800,000 distinct CDR3 sequences, with roughly 20% observed a single time. The specimen comprised PBMCs from blood, sampled around 5 days after vaccination. The clonotype was recovered from a man between 50 and 59 years old who received an inactivated influenza vaccine.

The CDR3 nucleotides read TGTGCCAGCTCACCTGGGGGGACAGGTTCCTACGAGCAGTACTTC. Protein product: CASSPGGTGSYEQYF. The rearrangement joins TRBV18 to TRBJ2-7; TRBD1 agrees at 8 bases. In germline, CDR1 is KGHSH, CDR2 LQKENI. V shed 3 bases and J 1 base; nucleotides not matched to a gene: 5. The length of the CDR3 is 15 residues. The entire variable domain, with the rest obtained from reference TRBV18 and TRBJ2-7, is as follows: NAGVMQNPRHLVRRRGQEARLRCSPMKGHSHVYWYRQLPEEGLKFMVYLQKENIIDESGMPKERFSAEFPKEGPSILRIQQVVRGDSAAYFCASSPGGTGSYEQYFGPGTRLTVT.